These 25 T cell receptor beta chains share one sample of origin, sequenced in a study of shared clonotypes between healthy human individuals. Clones were read by immunoSEQ multiplex PCR, and TCRdb kept only the in-frame ones, dropping some. The sample lists around 1.9 million clones, 85% to 95% occurring once. Only CD45RO-negative cells positively selected for CCR7 counted as naive CD8 cells, so terminally differentiated effector memory CD45RA+ cells were excluded. Sequenced sample: naive CD8+ T cells from PBMCs. These receptors were taken from a young man in good health. Some clones in this sample may be carry-over from other donors' samples.

This clone has only a few counts. This specimen includes other DNA sequences encoding the same CDR3. This sequence joins TRBV29-1 and TRBJ1-1; the D is unclear. The length of the CDR3 is 13 residues. The V gene's germline CDR1 is SQVTM and CDR2 ANQGSEA. Trimming stripped 0 bases from V and 1 base from J, with 6 bases between. The CDR3 spells CSVEDRGNTEAFF. The CDR3 DNA follows: TGCAGCGTTGAAGATCGAGGGAACACTGAAGCTTTCTTT. Variable domain in full (rest from reference TRBV29-1 and TRBJ1-1): SAVISQKPSRDICQRGTSLTIQCQVDSQVTMMFWYRQQPGQSLTLIATANQGSEATYESGFVIDKFPISRPNLTFSTLTVSNMSPEDSSIYLCSVEDRGNTEAFFGQGTRLTVV.

The V call is TRBV27, the J call TRBJ2-3; the D is unclear. Germline CDR1 MNHEY, CDR2 SMNVEV (reference sequence). Trimming stripped 5 bases from V and 0 bases from J, with 21 bases between. This CDR3 spans 18 amino acids. The CDR3 loop reads CASSPHSDPLASTDTQYF. The CDR3 DNA reads TGTGCCAGCAGTCCTCACTCCGACCCCTTGGCTAGCACAGATACGCAGTATTTT.

J is TRBJ2-1 and V is TRBV5-4, with D unresolved. The ends were cut back, 4 bases at V and 3 bases at J, with 17 bases in the middle. Germline-derived CDR1 and CDR2 are SGHNT and YYREEE (reference sequence). The CDR3 consists of 16 residues. The CDR3 spells CASSPDPLPFYNEQFF. CDR3 nucleotide sequence: TGTGCCAGCAGCCCCGATCCCCTACCCTTCTACAATGAGCAGTTCTTC.

The chain is built from TRBV27 and TRBJ2-2; 7 bases are a match to TRBD1. With 6 bases clipped from V and 4 bases from J, the junction kept 5 bases outside the gene matches. This CDR3 region has 14 residues. Looked up from germline, CDR1 is MNHEY and CDR2 is SMNVEV (reference sequence). CDR3 in amino acids: CASSDRVGTGELFF. The CDR3 nucleotides are TGTGCCAGCAGCGACAGGGTTGGCACCGGGGAGCTGTTTTTT.

The gene calls are TRBV6-5 and TRBJ2-1; possible D gene TRBD1, 5 bases. V was cut by 2 bases and J by 3 bases, with 11 bases left in between. The CDR3 is 15 residues long. Germline lookup yields CDR1 MNHEY and CDR2 SVGAGI. The CDR3 sequence: CASSYRQGHYNEQFF. The CDR3 nucleotides read TGTGCCAGCAGTTACCGGCAGGGCCACTACAATGAGCAGTTCTTC.

This chain connects TRBV28 to TRBJ2-5; D is possibly TRBD2 (5 bases). V lost 5 bases and J lost 3, with 19 bases in between. The CDR3 consists of 16 residues. Germline V gene sequence: CDR1 MDHEN, CDR2 SYDVKM. The CDR3 is CASSPLFYLGEETQYF. As DNA, the CDR3 is TGTGCCAGCAGTCCACTTTTCTATCTCGGGGAAGAGACCCAGTACTTC.

This rearrangement joins TRBV4-1 to TRBJ2-7; D might be TRBD1 or TRBD2, each matching 6 bases. This CDR3 spans 17 amino acids. The germline V and J ends were trimmed by 0 bases and 3 bases, with 18 bases remaining between them. Germline V gene data show CDR1 as MGHRA and CDR2 as YSYEKL. The CDR3 sequence: CASSQEGDGGAYYEQYF. In nucleotides, the CDR3 is TGCGCCAGCAGCCAAGAAGGGGACGGGGGCGCGTACTACGAGCAGTACTTC.

V gene TRBV4-3 combines with J gene TRBJ1-1; 7 bases are a match to TRBD1. Germline V CDR1 and CDR2: LGHNA, YSLEER. V trimming: 2 bases; J trimming: 1 base; junction bases outside the gene matches: 10. This CDR3 is 17 amino acids long. As DNA, the CDR3 is TGCGCCAGCAGCCAATACCGCGTCCGGGACAGGAACACTGAAGCTTTCTTT. It is translated as CASSQYRVRDRNTEAFF.

CDR3 region: CASSALGQGAFF. The CDR3 DNA is TGTGCCAGCAGCGCACTTGGACAAGGAGCTTTCTTT. V gene TRBV11-2 combines with J gene TRBJ1-1; the D gene is possibly TRBD1 (5 bases). Trimming shortened V by 5 bases and J by 10 bases, and 14 bases separated the two germline ends. The germline V gene encodes CDR1 SGHAT and CDR2 FQNNGV. This CDR3 region has 12 residues. Full variable domain (outside the CDR3, taken from reference TRBV11-2 and TRBJ1-1): EAGVAQSPRYKIIEKRQSVAFWCNPISGHATLYWYQQILGQGPKLLIQFQNNGVVDDSQLPKDRFSAERLKGVDSTLKIQPAKLEDSAVYLCASSALGQGAFFGQGTRLTVV.

The chain has TRBV4-1 and TRBJ2-3; 12 bases map to TRBD2. V lost 0 bases to trimming and J lost 4 bases; unmatched junction nucleotides: 8. This CDR3 region has 18 residues. Germline lookup yields CDR1 MGHRA and CDR2 YSYEKL. CDR3 sequence: CASSQEPSGRAGADTQYF. For the CDR3, the DNA is TGCGCCAGCAGCCAAGAGCCTAGCGGGAGGGCCGGGGCAGATACGCAGTATTTT.

This chain links TRBV27 with TRBJ2-7; D might be TRBD1 or TRBD2, each matching 5 bases. CDR3 length: 15 amino acids. The germline V gene has CDR1 MNHEY and CDR2 SMNVEV (reference sequence). Trimming took 6 bases from V and 3 from J, leaving 18 bases between them. CDR3 amino acids: CASRPGATNNYEQYF. Written as DNA, the CDR3 is TGTGCCAGCAGGCCCGGGGCGACCAATAACTACGAGCAGTACTTC.

The CDR3 reads CASSLARTPSKQFF. In DNA form, the CDR3 reads TGTGCCAGCAGCTTAGCCAGGACCCCGTCCAAGCAGTTCTTC. The rearrangement joins TRBV7-9 to TRBJ2-1; no clear D gene. Germline CDR1 and CDR2: SEHNR and FQNEAQ (reference sequence). The CDR3 has 14 residues. Trimming shortened V by 0 bases and J by 11 bases, and 14 bases separated the two germline ends.

The DNA for the CDR3 is TGTGCTAGTGGTTTGGCCCCGACTAGCGTCAATGAGCAGTTCTTC. This translates into CASGLAPTSVNEQFF. The chain uses TRBV12-5 and TRBJ2-1, with 8 positions matching TRBD2. Looked up from germline, CDR1 is LGHNT and CDR2 is FRNRAP. This CDR3 is built from 15 residues. J gave up 6 bases and V 1 base, and 5 bases lay outside the gene matches.

In the case of this clone: The sample carries other DNA sequences with the same CDR3. The chain links TRBV5-1 to TRBJ2-3; 7 nucleotides match TRBD2. The junction had 1 base not matched to a gene; V was cut back by 0 bases and J by 6 bases. Per germline, CDR1 SGHRS and CDR2 YFSETQ. The CDR3 is 13 amino acids. Here the CDR3 DNA reads TGCGCCAGCAGCTTGGAAGCGGGGGATACGCAGTATTTT. Protein sequence: CASSLEAGDTQYF.

The V and J genes are TRBV7-9 and TRBJ1-2; weak D call: TRBD1 (6 bases). The CDR3 loop spans 15 amino acids. Deletions cut 3 bases from V and 0 bases from J, with 11 bases between. CDR1 is SEHNR, CDR2 FQNEAQ, per germline (reference sequence). CDR3 sequence: CASSFRDKTNYGYTF. DNA of the CDR3: TGTGCCAGCAGCTTCCGGGACAAAACTAACTATGGCTACACCTTC.

This chain joins TRBV7-3 and TRBJ2-3; maybe TRBD2 (5 bases). From germline, CDR1 is SGHTA and CDR2 FQGTGA. The germline V and J ends were trimmed by 1 base and 8 bases, with 22 bases remaining between them. This CDR3 spans 17 amino acids. CDR3 bases: TGTGCCAGCAGCTTAAGCGGATCTAGTAGAGTAGCGCGTACGCAGTATTTT. This translates into CASSLSGSSRVARTQYF.

CDR3 residues: CASSQDEREQFF. CDR3 DNA sequence: TGCGCCAGCAGCCAAGATGAGCGGGAGCAGTTCTTC. This chain joins TRBV4-3 and TRBJ2-1; D perhaps matches TRBD2 (5 bases). The V gene's germline CDR1 is LGHNA and CDR2 YSLEER. Trimming pared 0 bases from V and 10 bases from J, leaving 7 bases between. The CDR3 has 12 amino acids.

The V gene is TRBV27, the J gene TRBJ2-1; a weak D match, TRBD1 (6 bases). V was pared by 6 bases and J by 4 bases, with 16 bases between. The CDR3 sequence is 15 residues long. Germline V lookup: CDR1 MNHEY, CDR2 SMNVEV (reference sequence). The CDR3 here is CASRDRDTTYNEQFF. The CDR3 DNA sequence: TGTGCCAGCAGGGACCGGGACACAACTTACAATGAGCAGTTCTTC.

This rearrangement joins TRBV27 to TRBJ2-1; 9 bases match TRBD1. V shed 4 bases, J shed 6 bases, and the junction held 7 bases outside the gene matches. The CDR3 extends over 15 amino acids. Germline CDR1 is MNHEY and CDR2 is SMNVEV (reference sequence). The CDR3 DNA follows: TGTGCCAGCAGTTCCCGGGACAGGGCCCTCAATGAGCAGTTCTTC. Its protein product is CASSSRDRALNEQFF.

This chain joins TRBV5-1 and TRBJ2-7; TRBD1 might be the D (6 bases). Germline lookup yields CDR1 SGHRS and CDR2 YFSETQ. The CDR3 sequence is 14 residues long. V was trimmed by 4 bases and J by 3 bases, leaving 14 bases between them. The CDR3 DNA reads TGCGCCAGCAGCCCAGGGGAGTCCCTCTACGAGCAGTACTTC. Translating it yields CASSPGESLYEQYF.

The J gene is TRBJ1-1, the V gene TRBV19; 8 bases are shared with TRBD1. CDR1 and CDR2 (germline): LNHDA, SQIVND (reference sequence). The ends lost 8 bases at V and 4 bases at J; junction bases unmatched: 15. CDR3 size: 16 residues. The CDR3 region has the DNA TGTGCCAGTGGGAGCGGCAGGGGGCTGGGTCGCACTGAAGCTTTCTTT. It is translated as CASGSGRGLGRTEAFF.

The table lists this clone with a count of one. V is TRBV27 and J is TRBJ1-1; the D is unclear. The CDR3 runs to 16 residues. Germline assignment: CDR1 MNHEY and CDR2 SMNVEV (reference sequence). Trimming removed 2 bases from V and 0 bases from J, with 13 bases in between. CDR3 coding DNA: TGTGCCAGCAGTTTAGTTAGCAGTCTCATGAACACTGAAGCTTTCTTT. This translates into CASSLVSSLMNTEAFF.

This chain uses TRBV7-9 with TRBJ2-7; D gene unclear. Trimming stripped 0 bases from V and 5 bases from J, with 8 bases between. The CDR3 extends over 13 amino acids. Germline loops: CDR1 SEHNR, CDR2 FQNEAQ (reference sequence). CDR3 nucleotide sequence: TGTGCCAGCAGCTTAGCAGGGTACAACGAGCAGTACTTC. It specifies CASSLAGYNEQYF.

The chain couples TRBV6-1 to TRBJ2-7; TRBD2 aligns across 9 bases. Trimming cost V 0 bases and J 1 base; bases outside gene matches: 4. The CDR3 spans 16 residues. The germline V gene has CDR1 MNHNS and CDR2 SASEGT. The chain's CDR3 is CASSEAGREGSYEQYF. CDR3 nucleotide sequence: TGTGCCAGCAGTGAAGCTGGGCGGGAGGGGTCCTACGAGCAGTACTTC.

This chain joins TRBV11-2 and TRBJ2-7; 11 bases agree with TRBD2. There are 14 residues in the CDR3. Trimming at V came to 4 bases and at J to 4 bases, leaving 3 bases not matched to a gene. Germline CDR1 and CDR2: SGHAT and FQNNGV. The CDR3 is CASSYSGRGYEQYF. In DNA form, the CDR3 reads TGTGCCAGCAGCTATAGCGGGAGGGGGTACGAGCAGTACTTC.